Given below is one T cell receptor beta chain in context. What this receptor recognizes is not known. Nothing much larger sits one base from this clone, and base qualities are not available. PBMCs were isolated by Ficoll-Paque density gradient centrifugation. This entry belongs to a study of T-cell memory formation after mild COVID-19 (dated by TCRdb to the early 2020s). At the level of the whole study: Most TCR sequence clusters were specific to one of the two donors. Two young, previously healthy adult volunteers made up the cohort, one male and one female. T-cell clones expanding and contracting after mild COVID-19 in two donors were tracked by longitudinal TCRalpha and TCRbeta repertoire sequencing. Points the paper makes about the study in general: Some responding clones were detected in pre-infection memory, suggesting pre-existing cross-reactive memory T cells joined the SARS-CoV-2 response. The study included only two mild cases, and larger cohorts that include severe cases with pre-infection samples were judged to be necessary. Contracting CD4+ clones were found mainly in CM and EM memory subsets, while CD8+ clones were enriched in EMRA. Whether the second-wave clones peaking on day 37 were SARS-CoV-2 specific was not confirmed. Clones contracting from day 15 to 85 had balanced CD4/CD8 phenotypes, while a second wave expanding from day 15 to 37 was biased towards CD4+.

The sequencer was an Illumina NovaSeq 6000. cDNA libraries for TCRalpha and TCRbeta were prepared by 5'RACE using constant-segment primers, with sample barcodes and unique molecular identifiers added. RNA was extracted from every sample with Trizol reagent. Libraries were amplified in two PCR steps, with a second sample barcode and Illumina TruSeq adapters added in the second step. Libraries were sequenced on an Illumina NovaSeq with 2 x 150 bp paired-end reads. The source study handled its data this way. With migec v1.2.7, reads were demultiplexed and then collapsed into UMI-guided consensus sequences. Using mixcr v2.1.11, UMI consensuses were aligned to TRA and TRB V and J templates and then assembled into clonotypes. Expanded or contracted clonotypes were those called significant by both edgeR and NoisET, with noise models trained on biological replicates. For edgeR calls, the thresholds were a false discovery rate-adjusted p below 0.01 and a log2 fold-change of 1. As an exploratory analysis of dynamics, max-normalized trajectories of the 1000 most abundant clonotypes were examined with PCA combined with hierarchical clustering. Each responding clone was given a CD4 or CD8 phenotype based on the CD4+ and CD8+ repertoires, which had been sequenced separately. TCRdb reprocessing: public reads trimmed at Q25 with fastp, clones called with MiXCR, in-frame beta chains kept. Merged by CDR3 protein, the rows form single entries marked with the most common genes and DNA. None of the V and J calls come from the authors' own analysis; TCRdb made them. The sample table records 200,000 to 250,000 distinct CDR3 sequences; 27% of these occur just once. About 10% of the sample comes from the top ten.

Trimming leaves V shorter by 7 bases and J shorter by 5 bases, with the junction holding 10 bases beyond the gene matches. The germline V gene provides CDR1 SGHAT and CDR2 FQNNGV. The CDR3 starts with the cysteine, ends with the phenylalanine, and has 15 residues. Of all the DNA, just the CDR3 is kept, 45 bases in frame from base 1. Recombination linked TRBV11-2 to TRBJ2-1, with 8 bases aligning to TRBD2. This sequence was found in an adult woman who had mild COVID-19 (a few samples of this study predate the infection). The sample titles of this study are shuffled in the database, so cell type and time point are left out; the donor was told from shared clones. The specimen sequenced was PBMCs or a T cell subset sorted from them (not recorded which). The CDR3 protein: CASTAYGGVHNEQFF. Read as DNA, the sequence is TGTGCCAGCACCGCTTACGGGGGGGTCCACAATGAGCAGTTCTTC. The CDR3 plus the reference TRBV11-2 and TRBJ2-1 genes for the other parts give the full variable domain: EAGVAQSPRYKIIEKRQSVAFWCNPISGHATLYWYQQILGQGPKLLIQFQNNGVVDDSQLPKDRFSAERLKGVDSTLKIQPAKLEDSAVYLCASTAYGGVHNEQFFGPGTRLTVL.